The clone carrying this TCR beta chain was seen more than once but under ten times. TCRdb's table, derived via immunoSEQ multiplex PCR, lists solely in-frame clones and lacks some. Of 150,000 to 180,000 clones listed, about 93% are singletons. This entry belongs to a study of control samples from healthy donors and cancer patients. The CDR3 runs to 16 residues. The trim removed 5 bases at V and 6 bases at J, leaving 8 bases unmatched. CDR1 and CDR2 (germline): MNHEY, SMNVEV (reference sequence). The chain couples TRBV27 to TRBJ2-1, with 12 nucleotides matching TRBD2. Specimen: blood. This receptor was taken from a man aged 45-60 years in good health. The chain's CDR3 is CASSLLAGGLGNEQFF. For the CDR3, the DNA is TGTGCCAGCAGTCTTCTAGCGGGGGGGCTGGGCAATGAGCAGTTCTTC.